A selection of T cell receptor beta chains follows, all from one sample in a study of blood T cell repertoires in COVID-19. Measured with immunoSEQ multiplex PCR; TCRdb has only the in-frame clones, and not every one. The sample records about 75,000 clones, less than 85% being singletons. The specimen was peripheral blood. The receptors here all came from a human donor with acute or convalescent COVID-19. The donor label of this sample is uncertain. Both conserved end residues are part of each CDR3. Each record gives: J gene, clone size, D gene, V gene, CDR3 protein, CDR3 DNA. D genes are given only for firm matches. Size values are once, few and many counts, or a class for expanded clones, and some rows have none.

j_gene: TRBJ2-2; abundance: -; d_gene: TRBD2; v_gene: TRBV2; CDR3aa: CASSLPPGGLFF; CDR3nt: TGTGCCAGCAGTCTCCCCCCGGGAGGGCTGTTTTTT
j_gene: TRBJ2-5; abundance: -; d_gene: -; v_gene: TRBV12-3/TRBV12-4; CDR3aa: CASSLSSRETQYF; CDR3nt: TGTGCCAGCAGTTTATCGAGTCGTGAGACCCAGTACTTC
j_gene: TRBJ1-1; abundance: -; d_gene: -; v_gene: TRBV5-1; CDR3aa: CASSLQANTEAFF; CDR3nt: TGCGCCAGCAGCTTGCAGGCGAACACTGAAGCTTTCTTT
j_gene: TRBJ2-7; abundance: -; d_gene: TRBD1; v_gene: TRBV5-4; CDR3aa: CASSFGTAAYEQYF; CDR3nt: TGTGCCAGCAGCTTCGGGACAGCCGCATACGAGCAGTACTTC
j_gene: TRBJ2-5; abundance: -; d_gene: -; v_gene: TRBV9; CDR3aa: CASSGFLMGAGETQYF; CDR3nt: TGTGCCAGCAGCGGTTTCCTGATGGGGGCAGGAGAGACCCAGTACTTC
j_gene: TRBJ1-5; abundance: -; d_gene: TRBD1; v_gene: TRBV24-1; CDR3aa: CATSPTGGDQPQHF; CDR3nt: TGTGCCACCAGTCCCACAGGGGGCGATCAGCCCCAGCATTTT
j_gene: TRBJ2-3; abundance: once; d_gene: -; v_gene: TRBV5-5; CDR3aa: CASSLIGTDTQYF; CDR3nt: TGTGCCAGCAGCTTGATCGGGACAGATACGCAGTATTTT
j_gene: TRBJ2-1; abundance: -; d_gene: -; v_gene: TRBV2; CDR3aa: CASSGMRAFREQFF; CDR3nt: TGTGCCAGCAGCGGAATGAGGGCCTTCAGGGAGCAGTTCTTC
j_gene: TRBJ2-6; abundance: few; d_gene: -; v_gene: TRBV19; CDR3aa: CASSMTLSGANVLTF; CDR3nt: TGTGCCAGTAGTATGACACTCTCTGGGGCCAACGTCCTGACTTTC
j_gene: TRBJ2-5; abundance: -; d_gene: TRBD1; v_gene: TRBV19; CDR3aa: CASHGTAETQYF; CDR3nt: TGTGCCAGCCATGGGACAGCGGAGACCCAGTACTTC
j_gene: TRBJ2-5; abundance: -; d_gene: -; v_gene: TRBV5-4; CDR3aa: CASSGPGGTRGETQYF; CDR3nt: TGTGCCAGCAGCGGTCCGGGTGGAACTCGAGGGGAGACCCAGTACTTC
j_gene: TRBJ1-6; abundance: -; d_gene: -; v_gene: TRBV28; CDR3aa: CASSTRRGHSPLHF; CDR3nt: TGTGCCAGCAGTACTCGGAGGGGCCATTCACCCCTCCACTTT
j_gene: TRBJ1-4; abundance: once; d_gene: -; v_gene: TRBV7-9; CDR3aa: CASSRRDVTNEKLFF; CDR3nt: TGTGCCAGCAGCCGGAGGGACGTAACTAATGAAAAACTGTTTTTT
j_gene: TRBJ2-3; abundance: -; d_gene: -; v_gene: TRBV5-1; CDR3aa: CASSSREGNTDTQYF; CDR3nt: TGCGCCAGCAGCTCTCGAGAGGGTAACACGGATACGCAGTATTTT
j_gene: TRBJ2-1; abundance: -; d_gene: -; v_gene: TRBV14; CDR3aa: CASSQYRRSSYNEQFF; CDR3nt: TGTGCCAGCAGCCAATATCGCCGGAGCTCCTACAATGAGCAGTTCTTC
j_gene: TRBJ2-1; abundance: -; d_gene: TRBD1; v_gene: TRBV7-6; CDR3aa: CASSLSGGFGDEQFF; CDR3nt: TGTGCCAGCAGCTTATCAGGGGGCTTCGGCGATGAGCAGTTCTTC
j_gene: TRBJ1-3; abundance: few; d_gene: -; v_gene: TRBV7-2; CDR3aa: CASSPSRGSGNTIYF; CDR3nt: TGTGCCAGCAGCCCTTCCCGGGGTTCAGGAAACACCATATATTTT
j_gene: TRBJ2-1; abundance: -; d_gene: TRBD1; v_gene: TRBV28; CDR3aa: CASSRQGPYNEQFF; CDR3nt: TGTGCCAGCAGTCGACAGGGACCCTACAATGAGCAGTTCTTC
j_gene: TRBJ1-4; abundance: -; d_gene: -; v_gene: TRBV5-1; CDR3aa: CASSLERGKNEKLFF; CDR3nt: TGCGCCAGCAGCTTGGAAAGGGGAAAGAATGAAAAACTGTTTTTT
j_gene: TRBJ2-1; abundance: -; d_gene: -; v_gene: TRBV7-3; CDR3aa: CASSLTAGGVSYNEQFF; CDR3nt: TGTGCCAGCAGCTTAACGGCTGGAGGAGTCTCCTACAATGAGCAGTTCTTC
j_gene: TRBJ2-5; abundance: -; d_gene: -; v_gene: TRBV4-1; CDR3aa: CASSQDSGFEETQYF; CDR3nt: TGCGCCAGCAGCCAAGATTCGGGGTTTGAAGAGACCCAGTACTTC
j_gene: TRBJ1-3; abundance: once; d_gene: TRBD1; v_gene: TRBV28; CDR3aa: CASRAGGAAGNTIYF; CDR3nt: TGTGCCAGCAGGGCAGGGGGCGCAGCTGGAAACACCATATATTTT
j_gene: TRBJ2-2; abundance: few; d_gene: TRBD2; v_gene: TRBV19; CDR3aa: CASSLRETYTGELFF; CDR3nt: TGTGCCAGTAGTTTGCGGGAGACGTACACCGGGGAGCTGTTTTTT
j_gene: TRBJ2-1; abundance: -; d_gene: TRBD2; v_gene: TRBV7-9; CDR3aa: CASSLGSAGLARNEQFF; CDR3nt: TGTGCCAGCAGCTTGGGCTCGGCTGGACTAGCTAGAAATGAGCAGTTCTTC
j_gene: TRBJ1-5; abundance: -; d_gene: -; v_gene: TRBV29-1; CDR3aa: CSVTEDSNQPQHF; CDR3nt: TGCAGCGTCACAGAAGATAGCAATCAGCCCCAGCATTTT
j_gene: TRBJ1-1; abundance: -; d_gene: TRBD1; v_gene: TRBV7-2; CDR3aa: CASSLQRTGGVMNTEAFF; CDR3nt: TGTGCCAGCAGCTTACAAAGGACAGGGGGCGTTATGAACACTGAAGCTTTCTTT
j_gene: TRBJ2-1; abundance: -; d_gene: -; v_gene: TRBV28; CDR3aa: CASSPPQLSGNEQFF; CDR3nt: TGTGCCAGCAGCCCCCCCCAATTATCGGGCAATGAGCAGTTCTTC
j_gene: TRBJ2-7; abundance: -; d_gene: -; v_gene: TRBV14; CDR3aa: CASSQDLGAEQYF; CDR3nt: TGTGCCAGCAGCCAAGATCTGGGGGCCGAGCAGTACTTC
j_gene: TRBJ2-3; abundance: -; d_gene: -; v_gene: TRBV5-1; CDR3aa: CASSLGRGLGDTQYF; CDR3nt: TGCGCCAGCAGCTTGGGGCGGGGGCTTGGGGATACGCAGTATTTT
j_gene: TRBJ2-1; abundance: -; d_gene: TRBD1; v_gene: TRBV10-3; CDR3aa: CAISPGTGTYEQFF; CDR3nt: TGTGCCATCAGCCCCGGGACAGGGACCTATGAGCAGTTCTTC
j_gene: TRBJ2-1; abundance: -; d_gene: TRBD2; v_gene: TRBV10-3; CDR3aa: CATTGTRDEQFF; CDR3nt: TGTGCCACCACCGGGACTAGAGATGAGCAGTTCTTC
j_gene: TRBJ1-3; abundance: -; d_gene: -; v_gene: TRBV5-6; CDR3aa: CASSLGATIYF; CDR3nt: TGTGCCAGCAGCTTGGGGGCCACCATATATTTT
j_gene: TRBJ1-5; abundance: -; d_gene: -; v_gene: TRBV6-5; CDR3aa: CASSYSGPNQPQHF; CDR3nt: TGTGCCAGCAGTTACTCGGGGCCAAATCAGCCCCAGCATTTT
j_gene: TRBJ2-7; abundance: -; d_gene: TRBD1; v_gene: TRBV6-2/TRBV6-3; CDR3aa: CASSYSTGASYEQYF; CDR3nt: TGTGCCAGCAGTTACTCGACAGGGGCCTCCTACGAGCAGTACTTC
j_gene: TRBJ2-1; abundance: -; d_gene: -; v_gene: TRBV5-4; CDR3aa: CASSLDPTRGYNEQFF; CDR3nt: TGTGCCAGCAGCTTGGATCCTACCAGAGGCTACAATGAGCAGTTCTTC